Described below is a single T cell receptor (beta chain) sequence and its context. Antigen unknown. Vbeta (60) and Jbeta (13) primers were used in the PCR. The data were produced by immunoSEQ multiplex PCR, yet TCRdb's version contains in-frame clones alone and is incomplete. The sample has 180,000 or so clones, about four fifths seen once. These data are taken from a study of cytomegalovirus exposure and HLA in healthy donors. Study observations and caveats: Equally common other TCR beta chains were less clonally expanded than HLA-associated ones, a later analysis found. As confirmed in vitro, a few CMV-associated chains were specific for CMV antigens.

Germline CDR1 SNHLY, CDR2 FYNNEI. V gave up 7 bases and J gave up 7 bases, with 8 bases separating them. The CDR3 sequence is 11 residues long. The TCR sequence derives from a woman aged 18-29 years in good health and CMV-seropositive. This chain joins TRBV2 and TRBJ2-1; D is undetermined. Sequencing was carried out using PBMCs. This chain's CDR3 is CASNVRNEQFF. The CDR3 region has the DNA TGTGCCAGCAATGTTCGGAATGAGCAGTTCTTC.